The next 25 T cell receptor beta chains were all read from a single sample in a study of blood T cell repertoires in COVID-19. Profiled with immunoSEQ multiplex PCR; TCRdb holds only in-frame clones, not every one. Of about 220,000 clones listed, approximately 83% are singletons. Sample: peripheral blood. These receptor sequences come from a woman aged 55 to 70 with acute or convalescent COVID-19.

V gene TRBV11-2 combines with J gene TRBJ2-5, with 9 bases that match TRBD2. This CDR3 comprises 17 residues. Per the germline V gene, CDR1 is SGHAT and CDR2 is FQNNGV. The V segment lost 2 bases and the J segment 5 bases; nucleotides outside the gene matches: 12. The CDR3: CASSLRAGGPARETQYF. CDR3 sequence (DNA): TGTGCCAGCAGCTTAAGAGCGGGGGGCCCCGCCCGGGAGACCCAGTACTTC.

In its sample, this clone was seen a few times. This same CDR3 is encoded by further DNA sequences in the sample. The rearrangement uses TRBV4-1 and TRBJ1-1, with no clear D. This CDR3 region has 13 residues. Germline V gene lookup returns CDR1 MGHRA and CDR2 YSYEKL. V lost 4 bases to trimming and J lost 1 base, with 7 bases between them. CDR3 loop: CASSPRGNTEAFF. CDR3 coding DNA: TGCGCCAGCAGCCCGCGGGGGAACACTGAAGCTTTCTTT.

This clone was detected a few times. The genes are TRBV19 and TRBJ2-2; TRBD1 aligns across 11 bases. This CDR3 comprises 16 residues. The V gene's germline CDR1 is LNHDA and CDR2 SQIVND (reference sequence). The J segment lost 1 base and the V segment lost 6 bases, leaving 4 bases of the junction unmatched. The CDR3 coding sequence is TGTGCCAGTAGCAAGGGACAGGGGGTGAACACCGGGGAGCTGTTTTTT. This sequence encodes CASSKGQGVNTGELFF.

The chain has TRBV7-3 and TRBJ1-1; weak D call: TRBD1 (5 bases). V gave up 0 bases and J gave up 4 bases, with 12 bases separating them. This CDR3 is built from 15 residues. Germline CDR1 reads SGHTA; CDR2 reads FQGTGA. CDR3 DNA sequence: TGTGCCAGCAGCTTAACGGGGCAGGGCGCCACTGAAGCTTTCTTT. Translating it yields CASSLTGQGATEAFF.

In this sample, this clone turned up many times. This chain joins TRBV6-6 and TRBJ1-3; D not certain. Germline V CDR1 and CDR2: MNHNY, SVGAGI (reference sequence). V lost 0 bases, J lost 4 bases, and 7 bases lay in between. The CDR3 extends over 14 amino acids. In DNA, the CDR3 is TGTGCCAGCAGTTACTCAGAGTCCGGAAACACCATATATTTT. It yields the protein CASSYSESGNTIYF.

V is TRBV9 and J is TRBJ2-1; 12 nucleotides match TRBD2. CDR1 is SGDLS, CDR2 YYNGEE, per germline. This CDR3 has 15 amino acids. V lost 4 bases, J lost 15 bases, and 14 bases stayed unmatched. The CDR3 DNA sequence: TGTGCCAGCAGCTCCCAGGGGGCTAGCGGGGGGGCTTTGTTCTTC. Translation: CASSSQGASGGALFF.

The chain carries TRBV6-2 or TRBV6-3 and TRBJ1-1, with a weak D call TRBD1 (5 bases). With 5 bases removed from V and 0 bases from J, the gap between germline ends came to 22 bases. This CDR3 region has 18 residues. Germline V CDR1 and CDR2: MNHEY, SVGEGT. In DNA, the CDR3 is TGTGCCAGCAGTGGGTCCTTGGGGAAGGGGCTTGTGAACACTGAAGCTTTCTTT. Amino acid sequence: CASSGSLGKGLVNTEAFF.

Regarding this clone: The likely explanation is a read error, given a far larger clone one base away. This rearrangement joins TRBV9 to TRBJ1-1; TRBD1 agrees at 7 bases. Germline V gives CDR1 SGDLS, CDR2 YYNGEE. The length of the CDR3 is 13 residues. Trimming at V came to 1 base and at J to 4 bases, leaving 1 base not matched to a gene. CDR3 sequence reads: CASSVSGGTEAFF. In DNA, the CDR3 is TGTGCCAGCAGCGTATCAGGGGGCACTGAAGCTTTCTTT.

V usage is TRBV11-1 and J usage is TRBJ2-7; TRBD1 matches 8 bases. The CDR3 loop spans 16 amino acids. V dropped 5 bases and J dropped 3; count of bases not matched to a gene: 12. CDR1 and CDR2 from the germline V gene are SGHAT and FQDESV (reference sequence). CDR3 DNA: TGTGCCAGCAGCCCCCAAAACAGGGGGATGGACTACGAGCAGTACTTC. It codes for CASSPQNRGMDYEQYF.

This rearrangement joins TRBV4-2 to TRBJ1-2; TRBD1 is a possible D gene (6 bases). V was clipped by 1 base and J by 8 bases, with 14 bases between them. This CDR3 has 14 amino acids. Germline CDR1 is LGHNA and CDR2 is YNFKEQ. The CDR3 loop is CASSQGGTQVGYTF. CDR3 nucleotides: TGTGCCAGCAGCCAAGGAGGGACACAAGTCGGCTACACCTTC.

The gene calls are TRBV6-5 and TRBJ2-5; D may be TRBD1 (5 bases). Deletions cut 5 bases from V and 2 bases from J, with 15 bases between. This CDR3 has 15 residues. Germline V gives CDR1 MNHEY, CDR2 SVGAGI. The CDR3: CASSRGRDGQETQYF. The DNA of the CDR3 is TGTGCCAGCAGTAGGGGCCGTGACGGGCAAGAGACCCAGTACTTC.

The rearrangement links TRBV7-2 to TRBJ2-3; 10 nucleotides line up with TRBD2. The germline CDR1 and CDR2 sequences are SGHTA and FQGNSA. This CDR3 region has 18 residues. The V gene end was trimmed by 5 bases and the J gene end by 5 bases; junction bases not matched to a gene: 16. The CDR3 region has the DNA TGTGCCAGCAGCCCCCGCGGGGCGAGCGGGGGGGCCGTAGATACGCAGTATTTT. Its translation is CASSPRGASGGAVDTQYF.

The chain combines TRBV10-3 with TRBJ1-1; D ambiguous. CDR3 length: 13 amino acids. Germline CDR1 ENHRY, CDR2 SYGVKD. The V gene lost 6 bases and the J gene lost 0 bases, with 8 bases spanning the gap. CDR3 sequence (DNA): TGTGCCATCAGCCGGGAAATGAACACTGAAGCTTTCTTT. It yields the protein CAISREMNTEAFF.

J is TRBJ1-6 and V is TRBV2; 7 positions agree with TRBD1. There are 16 residues in the CDR3. Germline V gene data show CDR1 as SNHLY and CDR2 as FYNNEI. V gave up 3 bases and J gave up 7 bases; unmatched junction bases: 9. In nucleotides, the CDR3 is TGTGCCAGCAGTGATCGGACAGGAGGGGCAAATTCACCCCTCCACTTT. Residues: CASSDRTGGANSPLHF.

The chain couples TRBV27 to TRBJ1-2; D gene uncertain. The V end lost 6 bases, the J end lost 4 bases, and 15 bases lay between the germline ends. The germline gives CDR1 MNHEY, CDR2 SMNVEV (reference sequence). The CDR3 is 14 amino acids. This chain's CDR3 is CASSADTLGYGYTF. CDR3 coding DNA: TGTGCCAGCAGCGCAGACACGCTTGGCTATGGCTACACCTTC.

A single count supports this clone. The chain has TRBV19 and TRBJ2-1, with D perhaps matching TRBD2 (5 bases). The CDR3 has 14 amino acids. V shed 1 base and J shed 7 bases, with 11 bases lying between them. The germline V gene encodes CDR1 LNHDA and CDR2 SQIVND (reference sequence). CDR3 in amino acids: CASSIGTDLNEQFF. The CDR3 coding sequence is TGTGCCAGTAGTATAGGGACTGACCTTAATGAGCAGTTCTTC.

J is TRBJ2-7 and V is TRBV9, with 11 bases matching TRBD1. The CDR3 consists of 15 residues. Germline values: CDR1 SGDLS, CDR2 YYNGEE. The V and J ends lost 4 bases and 6 bases, in that order; junction bases with no gene match: 9. CDR3 sequence reads: CASSPRGTGGGEQYF. The CDR3 coding sequence is TGTGCCAGCAGCCCGAGGGGGACAGGGGGGGGCGAGCAGTACTTC.

The J gene is TRBJ1-2, the V gene TRBV12-3 or TRBV12-4; D might be TRBD1 (5 bases). V was cut by 2 bases and J by 8 bases, with 12 bases left in between. This CDR3 is built from 13 residues. DNA for the CDR3: TGTGCCAGCAGTTTACTAGGGGCGGAGGGCTACACCTTC. As protein: CASSLLGAEGYTF.

V gene TRBV18 combines with J gene TRBJ1-1, with 7 nucleotides matching TRBD1. There are 15 residues in the CDR3. V lost 3 bases, J lost 0 bases, and 4 bases stayed unmatched. Per the germline V gene, CDR1 is KGHSH and CDR2 is LQKENI. DNA for the CDR3: TGTGCCAGCTCACCTCCGACAGGGATGAACACTGAAGCTTTCTTT. Encoded protein: CASSPPTGMNTEAFF.

The gene calls are TRBV13 and TRBJ1-1, with TRBD1 as a possible D gene (5 bases). V was cut by 2 bases and J by 6 bases, with 31 bases left in between. CDR3 size: 20 residues. Germline V gene data show CDR1 as PRHDT and CDR2 as FYEKMQ (reference sequence). The CDR3 region is CASSLTPGGVHPGTRAEAFF. DNA of the CDR3: TGTGCCAGCAGCTTAACCCCCGGGGGGGTTCACCCCGGGACCCGGGCTGAAGCTTTCTTT.

This clone appeared a single time. The genes are TRBV5-1 and TRBJ2-1; D may be TRBD1 (5 bases). In germline, CDR1 is SGHRS, CDR2 YFSETQ. The ends were cut back, 0 bases at V and 7 bases at J, with 11 bases in the middle. The CDR3 has 14 amino acids. The CDR3, as DNA: TGCGCCAGCAGCTTGGCCAGGGCAGGTAATGAGCAGTTCTTC. Amino acid sequence: CASSLARAGNEQFF.

This clone was picked up a small number of times. V gene TRBV18 combines with J gene TRBJ1-2; the match to TRBD1 covers 10 bases. CDR3 length: 16 amino acids. After removal of 1 base from V and 2 bases from J, the junction contained 4 bases not matched to a gene. Germline V lookup: CDR1 KGHSH, CDR2 LQKENI. CDR3 loop: CASSPQGQGGNYGYTF. The CDR3 DNA reads as TGTGCCAGCTCACCACAAGGACAGGGGGGCAACTATGGCTACACCTTC.

The chain links TRBV19 to TRBJ1-1; no clear D. This CDR3 contains 12 residues. V was pared by 5 bases and J by 3 bases, with 7 bases between. CDR1 and CDR2 from the germline V gene are LNHDA and SQIVND (reference sequence). CDR3 bases: TGTGCCAGTAGTCGACGGGACACTGAAGCTTTCTTT. It codes for CASSRRDTEAFF.

The chain recombines TRBV18 with TRBJ1-1, with a weak D call TRBD1 (6 bases). The CDR3 length is 15 residues. In germline, CDR1 is KGHSH, CDR2 LQKENI. Deletions cut 0 bases from V and 5 bases from J, with 13 bases between. CDR3 bases: TGTGCCAGCTCACCACCAACAGGGCCCCGAACTGAAGCTTTCTTT. Its protein is CASSPPTGPRTEAFF.

The CDR3 sequence is CAISPGGYEQFF. CDR3 DNA: TGTGCCATCAGTCCAGGGGGATATGAGCAGTTCTTC. The V and J genes are TRBV10-3 and TRBJ2-1; TRBD1 agrees at 7 bases. The J segment lost 8 bases and the V segment lost 5 bases, leaving 3 bases of the junction unmatched. The CDR3 loop spans 12 amino acids. The germline V gene has CDR1 ENHRY and CDR2 SYGVKD.